A single sample gave rise to the 18 T cell receptor beta chains below, sequenced in a study of cytomegalovirus exposure and HLA in healthy donors. Sequencing was performed with immunoSEQ multiplex PCR; in TCRdb, only in-frame clones are kept and a portion is missing. The sample carries fewer than 350,000 clones, 70% to 90% recorded once. The sequencing input was PBMCs. The receptors originated from a woman younger than 35 in good health and CMV-seronegative.

This clone has just one count. This chain connects TRBV19 to TRBJ1-4, with a tentative D call TRBD1 (6 bases). Germline lookup yields CDR1 LNHDA and CDR2 SQIVND (reference sequence). This CDR3 region has 16 residues. The V end was cut by 5 bases, the J end by 4 bases, with 17 bases between. The CDR3 bases are TGTGCCAGTAGTTTTCGGACAGCCCGGAATAATGAAAAACTGTTTTTT. Encoded protein: CASSFRTARNNEKLFF.

J is TRBJ2-2 and V is TRBV9, with 10 bases aligning to TRBD2. Unmatched junction bases numbered 5, after V lost 4 bases and J lost 2 bases. CDR1 and CDR2 (germline): SGDLS, YYNGEE. CDR3 length: 16 residues. CDR3 sequence (DNA): TGTGCCAGCAGCACACGACTAGCGGGTAACACCGGGGAGCTGTTTTTT. This encodes CASSTRLAGNTGELFF.

The chain recombines TRBV27 with TRBJ2-7; 9 nucleotides line up with TRBD1. CDR1 MNHEY and CDR2 SMNVEV come from the germline V gene (reference sequence). V trimming: 5 bases; J trimming: 0 bases; junction bases outside the gene matches: 8. There are 16 residues in the CDR3. The CDR3 coding sequence is TGTGCCAGCAGTCCGAGGACAGGGGCGAGCTCCTACGAGCAGTACTTC. This encodes CASSPRTGASSYEQYF.

The V call is TRBV28, the J call TRBJ2-7, with TRBD2 identical over 9 bases. Per germline, CDR1 MDHEN and CDR2 SYDVKM. With V trimmed by 7 bases and J by 0 bases, 4 bases remained unmatched. This CDR3 has 14 residues. Here the CDR3 reads CASNSAGGSYEQYF. The CDR3 nucleotides read TGTGCCAGCAACTCAGCGGGAGGCTCCTACGAGCAGTACTTC.

The V and J genes are TRBV14 and TRBJ2-3; TRBD1 matches 7 bases. This CDR3 is built from 16 residues. V lost 4 bases to trimming and J lost 1 base; unmatched junction nucleotides: 8. CDR1 and CDR2 from the germline V gene are SGHDN and FVKESK. CDR3 region: CASSPRTGWGTDTQYF. In DNA form, the CDR3 reads TGTGCCAGCAGCCCACGGACAGGTTGGGGCACAGATACGCAGTATTTT.

This clone was observed once. The chain is built from TRBV9 and TRBJ2-7; 11 nucleotides line up with TRBD2. This CDR3 spans 15 amino acids. Unmatched junction bases numbered 4, after V lost 2 bases and J lost 3 bases. CDR1 and CDR2 (germline): SGDLS, YYNGEE. The CDR3 nucleotides read TGTGCCAGCAGCGTGACGACTAGCGGGGACTACGAGCAGTACTTC. Translation gives CASSVTTSGDYEQYF.

This chain connects TRBV5-6 to TRBJ1-2; perhaps TRBD1 as D (6 bases). This CDR3 region has 14 residues. V dropped 2 bases and J dropped 4 bases, with 12 bases sitting between them. CDR1 is SGHDT and CDR2 is YYEEEE in the germline V gene. The CDR3 DNA reads as TGTGCCAGCAGCTTAGGGGGTTCAGGCTATGGCTACACCTTC. Residues: CASSLGGSGYGYTF.

This chain uses TRBV28 with TRBJ2-1; tentative D call: TRBD1 (6 bases). Trimming removed 4 bases from V and 6 bases from J, with 16 bases in between. The germline gives CDR1 MDHEN, CDR2 SYDVKM. The CDR3 runs to 15 residues. CDR3 region: CASSWGVLGGNEQFF. In DNA, the CDR3 is TGTGCCAGCAGTTGGGGCGTTTTAGGGGGCAATGAGCAGTTCTTC.

The chain recombines TRBV6-1 with TRBJ2-7; 7 bases align to TRBD2. The junction had 15 bases not matched to a gene; V was cut back by 4 bases and J by 0 bases. CDR3 length equals 18 residues. CDR1 and CDR2 from the germline V gene are MNHNS and SASEGT. Here the CDR3 reads CASSGLKTPSGSSYEQYF. In DNA, the CDR3 is TGTGCCAGCAGTGGATTGAAAACTCCTAGCGGAAGCTCCTACGAGCAGTACTTC.

The chain recombines TRBV4-3 with TRBJ2-7; TRBD1 matches 12 bases. The junction had 9 bases not matched to a gene; V was cut back by 1 base and J by 5 bases. The CDR3 contains 17 residues. Germline V gives CDR1 LGHNA, CDR2 YSLEER. The CDR3 DNA is TGCGCCAGCAGCCAAGGCGTTGGGGGGACAGGGGGCGACGAGCAGTACTTC. Its translation: CASSQGVGGTGGDEQYF.

The CDR3 region has the DNA TGCAGCGTTGAAGATCGGTACAGCTTGAGCACAGATACGCAGTATTTT. Encoded protein: CSVEDRYSLSTDTQYF. The V call is TRBV29-1, the J call TRBJ2-3, with D hard to call. Trimming cost V 0 bases and J 0 bases, with 13 bases left between them. Per the germline V gene, CDR1 is SQVTM and CDR2 is ANQGSEA. The CDR3 sequence is 16 residues long.

The chain is built from TRBV28 and TRBJ2-7, with a possible D match to TRBD1 (7 bases). Germline V gene sequence: CDR1 MDHEN, CDR2 SYDVKM. V was pared by 7 bases and J by 0 bases, with 19 bases between. The CDR3 length is 16 residues. CDR3 nucleotide sequence: TGTGCCAGCACCCCACTGGGGCAGGGGGGCTCCTACGAGCAGTACTTC. Protein product: CASTPLGQGGSYEQYF.

The sample holds one count of this clone. This chain connects TRBV5-4 to TRBJ2-1; D might be TRBD1 (5 bases). The germline V gene encodes CDR1 SGHNT and CDR2 YYREEE (reference sequence). The V gene lost 1 base and the J gene lost 5 bases, with 7 bases spanning the gap. CDR3 length: 13 amino acids. CDR3 loop: CASSLLGDNEQFF. Here the CDR3 DNA reads TGTGCCAGCAGCTTGTTAGGGGACAATGAGCAGTTCTTC.

The chain couples TRBV9 to TRBJ2-2; possibly TRBD1 for D (7 bases). V lost 2 bases and J lost 2, with 16 bases in between. This CDR3 is 17 amino acids long. Germline loops: CDR1 SGDLS, CDR2 YYNGEE. The CDR3 nucleotides are TGTGCCAGCAGCGTTCCCAGGGGGGTTGGTAACACCGGGGAGCTGTTTTTT. Protein sequence: CASSVPRGVGNTGELFF.

The chain recombines TRBV6-5 with TRBJ1-5; TRBD1 matches 7 bases. CDR3 length: 13 residues. From germline, CDR1 is MNHEY and CDR2 SVGAGI. The V segment lost 4 bases and the J segment 4 bases; nucleotides outside the gene matches: 1. For the CDR3, the DNA is TGTGCCAGCAGTTCGACAGGGAATCAGCCCCAGCATTTT. Its translation: CASSSTGNQPQHF.

The CDR3 region has the DNA TGTGCCAGCAGTTTAATCTCAGGGGGATTTGGTCAGCCCCAGCATTTT. Amino acids: CASSLISGGFGQPQHF. The J gene is TRBJ1-5, the V gene TRBV28; TRBD1 matches at 7 bases. The V and J ends lost 2 bases and 6 bases, in that order; junction bases with no gene match: 10. The CDR3 consists of 16 residues. CDR1 is MDHEN, CDR2 SYDVKM, per germline.

The gene calls are TRBV7-8 and TRBJ2-1, with D possibly being TRBD1 (6 bases). V lost 2 bases, J lost 10 bases, and 9 bases lay in between. Germline lookup yields CDR1 SGHVS and CDR2 FQNEAQ. The CDR3 has 12 amino acids. The CDR3 is CASSLQGREQFF. The CDR3 DNA is TGTGCCAGCAGCTTACAGGGGAGAGAGCAGTTCTTC.

The rearrangement links TRBV27 to TRBJ1-2; 7 bases align to TRBD1. The junction had 5 bases not matched to a gene; V was cut back by 0 bases and J by 4 bases. Germline V gene data show CDR1 as MNHEY and CDR2 as SMNVEV (reference sequence). The CDR3 contains 15 residues. CDR3 nucleotides: TGTGCCAGCAGTTTATCGAACACAGGGGTCTATGGCTACACCTTC. This translates into CASSLSNTGVYGYTF.